The following is a TCR beta chain sequence with its context. Assembly of TCR beta libraries relied on iRepertoire HTBI primers together with Arm-PCR of CDR3 regions. TCRdb re-derived calls from the multiplex PCR reads in MiXCR, one entry per CDR3 protein. The sample holds 550,000 or so distinct CDR3 sequences, more than 10% seen once. The sample's time point: newly diagnosed GD, antithyroid drugs for less than 3 months. There was RNA extracted from PBMCs, and the TCR library was made from it. These data belong to a study of regulatory T cells in long-lasting Graves disease. These data were likewise used in another study, on T cells in Graves' hyperthyroidism and ophthalmopathy. That publication notes: Patients with ophthalmopathy were separated from those with stable hyperthyroidism by a 13 V-J model.

The source is a woman in her thirties with Graves disease. Specimen: peripheral blood mononuclear cells (PBMCs), collected at new diagnosis, from a patient treated with antithyroid drugs.

The CDR3 sequence: CASSQDHQGYQPQHF. DNA for the CDR3: TGCGCCAGCAGCCAAGATCACCAGGGGTATCAGCCCCAGCATTTT. The chain joins TRBV4-1 to TRBJ1-5; a possible D gene is TRBD1 (6 bases). Germline loops: CDR1 MGHRA, CDR2 YSYEKL. The CDR3 has 15 residues. V was trimmed by 0 bases and J by 5 bases, leaving 11 bases between them.